These 12 T cell receptor beta chains share one sample of origin, sequenced in a study of control samples from healthy donors and cancer patients. Some clones are missing from TCRdb's copy, which holds only in-frame ones; the method was immunoSEQ multiplex PCR. In the table there are some 120,000 clones, approximately 94% of which are singletons. Sequenced: blood. The receptors originated from a man aged 25-45 years in good health.

The chain joins TRBV11-2 to TRBJ2-5; 7 nucleotides align to TRBD1. With 3 bases clipped from V and 0 bases from J, the junction kept 13 bases outside the gene matches. Germline V gene lookup returns CDR1 SGHAT and CDR2 FQNNGV. The CDR3 is 18 residues long. CDR3 region: CASSFYSNRGPYQETQYF. The CDR3 nucleotides are TGTGCCAGCAGCTTTTACTCTAACAGGGGCCCGTACCAAGAGACCCAGTACTTC.

The gene calls are TRBV2 and TRBJ2-3, with D unclear. Germline loops: CDR1 SNHLY, CDR2 FYNNEI. CDR3 size: 13 residues. Trimming took 1 base from V and 3 from J, leaving 5 bases between them. The CDR3 DNA reads TGTGCCAGCAGTGAAGACGGAACAGATACGCAGTATTTT. As protein: CASSEDGTDTQYF.

The V gene is TRBV27, the J gene TRBJ1-6; no firm D call. This CDR3 is built from 13 residues. Germline V gene lookup returns CDR1 MNHEY and CDR2 SMNVEV (reference sequence). Trimming removed 2 bases at V and 11 bases at J, with 10 bases between. The CDR3 spells CASSLSGLPPLHF. In DNA form, the CDR3 reads TGTGCCAGCAGTTTAAGTGGGCTGCCACCCCTCCACTTT.

The rearrangement joins TRBV27 to TRBJ2-5; TRBD2 aligns across 10 bases. CDR1 and CDR2 (germline): MNHEY, SMNVEV (reference sequence). This CDR3 spans 16 amino acids. V trimming: 5 bases; J trimming: 1 base; junction bases outside the gene matches: 7. CDR3 nucleotides: TGTGCCAGCAGTCCCCGTCCTAGCGGGGGCCAAGAGACCCAGTACTTC. It translates to CASSPRPSGGQETQYF.

This clone was seen once. This sequence joins TRBV19 and TRBJ2-5, with TRBD1 as a possible D gene (6 bases). The length of the CDR3 is 13 residues. In germline, CDR1 is LNHDA, CDR2 SQIVND (reference sequence). Trimming stripped 4 bases from V and 5 bases from J, with 11 bases between. Here the CDR3 reads CASSTTGTETQYF. The CDR3 nucleotides read TGTGCCAGTAGTACAACAGGGACGGAGACCCAGTACTTC.

V gene TRBV3-1 (or the pseudogene TRBV3-2) combines with J gene TRBJ1-1; D is ambiguous. The CDR3 spans 12 residues. The V and J ends lost 1 base and 0 bases respectively, with 0 bases between them. Germline V gene lookup returns CDR1 LGHDT and CDR2 YNNKEL (reference sequence). The CDR3 DNA sequence: TGTGCCAGCAGCCAAGTGAACACTGAAGCTTTCTTT. Translated, it gives CASSQVNTEAFF.

On this clone: The CDR3 end shows no conserved phenylalanine or tryptophan, and so a read error is likely. It is unclear where the CDR3 begins or ends on the DNA, so no DNA is shown, and the CDR3 is as TCRdb lists it. V usage is TRBV12-3 or TRBV12-4 and J usage is TRBJ2-4; TRBD1 is taken as the D call from the table, unchecked against the DNA. The CDR3 extends over 12 residues, inclusive of both ends. The CDR3: CASSTSTGAPVL.

CDR3 nucleotides: TGTGCCTGGAGCCGGACAGGGGGAGCGGGAGAGACCCAGTACTTC. Translation: CAWSRTGGAGETQYF. The chain employs TRBV30 and TRBJ2-5, with TRBD1 matching 10 bases. CDR1 and CDR2 (germline): GTSNPN, SVGIG (reference sequence). The CDR3 sequence is 15 residues long. Germline trimming cut 3 bases from V and 4 bases from J; bases unmatched to any gene: 8.

V gene TRBV11-2 combines with J gene TRBJ1-1; D is possibly TRBD1 (6 bases). From germline, CDR1 is SGHAT and CDR2 FQNNGV. The CDR3 has 17 amino acids. Between the trimmed V and J ends, which lost 6 bases and 4 bases, there was a span of 24 bases. For the CDR3, the DNA is TGTGCCAGCAGTTTTACAGGTAGGGGACATCTGAGCACTGAAGCTTTCTTT. Residues: CASSFTGRGHLSTEAFF.

The V gene is TRBV30, the J gene TRBJ1-3; no reliable D call. V lost 3 bases to trimming and J lost 16 bases, with 25 bases between them. There are 14 residues in the CDR3. Germline V gene sequence: CDR1 GTSNPN, CDR2 SVGIG (reference sequence). CDR3 loop: CAWSGQTLGLDRYF. The CDR3 DNA follows: TGTGCCTGGAGCGGGCAGACCCTAGGCCTCGACCGGTATTTT.

The CDR3 loop reads CSARAAEFQYF. As DNA, the CDR3 is TGCAGTGCTAGGGCCGCTGAGTTTCAGTATTTT. This chain connects TRBV20-1 to TRBJ2-3; D unresolved. The CDR3 spans 11 residues. Germline CDR1 and CDR2: DFQATT and SNEGSKA (reference sequence). V shed 3 bases and J shed 12 bases, with 13 bases lying between them.

The rearrangement uses TRBV5-4 and TRBJ1-4, with D tentatively TRBD1 (5 bases). CDR1 SGHNT and CDR2 YYREEE come from the germline V gene (reference sequence). V was shortened by 0 bases and J by 5 bases, with 23 bases between the two germline ends. The CDR3 sequence is 19 residues long. The CDR3 sequence is CASSLVPGSGDGSNEKLFF. CDR3 nucleotide sequence: TGTGCCAGCAGCTTGGTCCCAGGGAGCGGGGACGGATCCAATGAAAAACTGTTTTTT.